The 19 T cell receptor beta chains given below trace back to one sample, sequenced in a study of T cell responses to AZD1222 COVID-19 vaccine (dated by TCRdb to about 2021). The time point label here, explained by the study, means: baseline before first vaccination. Receptors were amplified or captured by the immunoSEQ multiplex PCR assay. TCRdb took this table from immuneACCESS and kept in-frame rearrangements with V and J called. Such tables lack part of the clones; where checked against another copy, unresolved V genes explain under half of the gap, and the rest is unexplained. The sample has about 120,000 clones on record, roughly 90% of them singletons. The top ten constitute 4% to 5% of the sample. The specimen was peripheral blood, collected on day 0 of AZD1222 vaccination. Receptors originate from an adult in good health.

The chain joins TRBV3-1 (or the pseudogene TRBV3-2) to TRBJ2-7; 8 bases are a match to TRBD1. From germline, CDR1 is LGHDT and CDR2 YNNKEL (reference sequence). V trimming: 1 base; J trimming: 6 bases; junction bases outside the gene matches: 5. This CDR3 spans 14 amino acids. The CDR3 spells CASSQGTGLGEQYF. CDR3 DNA: TGTGCCAGCAGCCAAGGGACAGGGCTGGGCGAGCAGTACTTC.

The gene calls are TRBV9 and TRBJ1-1; a weak D match, TRBD1 (6 bases). With 0 bases removed from V and 2 bases from J, the gap between germline ends came to 8 bases. The CDR3 is 14 residues long. Germline loops: CDR1 SGDLS, CDR2 YYNGEE. The CDR3 nucleotides are TGTGCCAGCAGCGTAGTGGGGGCTAACACTGAAGCTTTCTTT. This gives the protein CASSVVGANTEAFF.

The V gene is TRBV11-1, the J gene TRBJ2-7; the D call may be TRBD1 or TRBD2 (5 bases each). The CDR3 has 14 residues. The germline V gene has CDR1 SGHAT and CDR2 FQDESV (reference sequence). V was cut by 4 bases and J by 2 bases, with 12 bases left in between. CDR3 DNA: TGTGCCAGCAGCTCGAGGGACGTTACCTACGAGCAGTACTTC. Encoded protein: CASSSRDVTYEQYF.

This sequence joins TRBV4-3 and TRBJ2-7, with 7 bases identical to TRBD1. V was pared by 2 bases and J by 2 bases, with 3 bases of the junction left unmatched. Germline lookup yields CDR1 LGHNA and CDR2 YSLEER. The CDR3 sequence is 14 residues long. CDR3: CASSQRTGTYEQYF. The DNA of the CDR3 is TGCGCCAGCAGCCAAAGGACAGGCACCTACGAGCAGTACTTC.

The chain joins TRBV5-1 to TRBJ1-2, with D possibly TRBD1 on 5 matching bases. This CDR3 spans 12 amino acids. Germline loops: CDR1 SGHRS, CDR2 YFSETQ. V lost 4 bases to trimming and J lost 4 bases, with 8 bases between them. CDR3 coding DNA: TGCGCCAGCAGCGGGGCAGGCTATGGCTACACCTTC. Its translation: CASSGAGYGYTF.

The chain uses TRBV19 and TRBJ1-5; 8 bases line up with TRBD1. There are 17 residues in the CDR3. V lost 8 bases and J lost 2; bases outside the gene matches: 14. CDR1 and CDR2 from the germline V gene are LNHDA and SQIVND (reference sequence). This CDR3 is CASADRQGIRGNQPQHF. CDR3 nucleotides: TGTGCCAGTGCGGACCGACAGGGGATCCGGGGCAATCAGCCCCAGCATTTT.

The V gene is TRBV2, the J gene TRBJ1-5; a weak D match, TRBD1 (5 bases). Trimming removed 0 bases from V and 0 bases from J, with 18 bases in between. In germline, CDR1 is SNHLY, CDR2 FYNNEI. The CDR3 has 19 residues. The CDR3 DNA reads as TGTGCCAGCAGTGAAGCGTGGGACCAAACAACCCGTAGCAATCAGCCCCAGCATTTT. Amino acid sequence: CASSEAWDQTTRSNQPQHF.

A word on this clone: At one boundary the junction diverges from the germline segment, which might be a read error. This chain links TRBV7-2 with TRBJ1-1; D gene unclear. The CDR3 is made up of 15 amino acids. Germline V CDR1 and CDR2: SGHTA, FQGNSA. CDR3 loop: CASSLGRERNIEAFF. CDR3 nucleotides: TGTGCCAGCAGCCTTGGAAGGGAGCGGAACATTGAAGCTTTCTTT.

The chain recombines TRBV6-6 with TRBJ2-2; D is unclear. The ends were cut back, 5 bases at V and 0 bases at J, with 10 bases in the middle. CDR3 length equals 15 residues. The germline V gene has CDR1 MNHNY and CDR2 SVGAGI (reference sequence). The CDR3 spells CASSGNGANTGELFF. CDR3 bases: TGTGCCAGCAGTGGGAACGGCGCGAACACCGGGGAGCTGTTTTTT.

The gene calls are TRBV28 and TRBJ1-1, with D possibly matching TRBD1 (6 bases). Germline CDR1 is MDHEN and CDR2 is SYDVKM. The CDR3 consists of 13 residues. V was cut by 7 bases and J by 5 bases, with 14 bases left in between. The chain's CDR3 is CASTDDRRTEAFF. CDR3 in DNA: TGTGCCAGCACCGACGACAGGAGAACTGAAGCTTTCTTT.

The rearrangement links TRBV18 to TRBJ2-7; D ambiguous. The length of the CDR3 is 13 residues. V lost 3 bases, J lost 3 bases, and 9 bases lay in between. Germline values: CDR1 KGHSH, CDR2 LQKENI. The CDR3 coding sequence is TGTGCCAGCTCACCGGGTCCCAGCTACGAGCAGTACTTC. This sequence encodes CASSPGPSYEQYF.

The chain couples TRBV7-9 to TRBJ2-2; 8 positions match TRBD1. With V trimmed by 4 bases and J by 2 bases, 6 bases remained unmatched. CDR3 length equals 16 residues. Germline CDR1 and CDR2: SEHNR and FQNEAQ (reference sequence). CDR3 residues: CASSWGDRGNTGELFF. CDR3 sequence (DNA): TGTGCCAGCAGCTGGGGAGACAGGGGAAACACCGGGGAGCTGTTTTTT.

This rearrangement joins TRBV7-2 to TRBJ2-2; 7 nucleotides line up with TRBD1. CDR1 is SGHTA, CDR2 FQGNSA, per germline. The CDR3 is made up of 15 amino acids. V dropped 5 bases and J dropped 4; count of bases not matched to a gene: 7. The CDR3 is CASSQSRGRTGELFF. DNA for the CDR3: TGTGCCAGCAGCCAATCAAGGGGGCGCACCGGGGAGCTGTTTTTT.

V gene TRBV18 combines with J gene TRBJ1-3, with 9 nucleotides matching TRBD1. This CDR3 contains 16 residues. J gave up 4 bases and V 2 bases, and 6 bases lay outside the gene matches. The V gene's germline CDR1 is KGHSH and CDR2 LQKENI. CDR3 in amino acids: CASSPMGQGFGNTIYF. DNA of the CDR3: TGTGCCAGCTCACCAATGGGACAGGGATTCGGAAACACCATATATTTT. Full variable domain (outside the CDR3, taken from reference TRBV18 and TRBJ1-3): NAGVMQNPRHLVRRRGQEARLRCSPMKGHSHVYWYRQLPEEGLKFMVYLQKENIIDESGMPKERFSAEFPKEGPSILRIQQVVRGDSAAYFCASSPMGQGFGNTIYFGEGSWLTVV.

The chain recombines TRBV5-4 with TRBJ2-7, with TRBD2 matching 10 bases. The CDR3 sequence is 15 residues long. Unmatched junction bases numbered 5, after V lost 2 bases and J lost 3 bases. Looked up from germline, CDR1 is SGHNT and CDR2 is YYREEE (reference sequence). The CDR3 loop reads CASSFERGGNYEQYF. CDR3 sequence (DNA): TGTGCCAGCAGCTTCGAGCGGGGGGGAAACTACGAGCAGTACTTC.

The chain recombines TRBV6-4 with TRBJ2-1, with 9 bases matching TRBD2. The CDR3 is made up of 15 amino acids. CDR1 and CDR2 from the germline V gene are MRHNA and SNTAGT. Trimming removed 3 bases from V and 7 bases from J; junction bases left unmatched: 7. CDR3 in amino acids: CASSERGGSGNEQFF. Written as DNA, the CDR3 is TGTGCCAGCAGTGAGCGGGGGGGCAGCGGGAATGAGCAGTTCTTC.

The rearrangement uses TRBV7-2 and TRBJ1-6; D may be TRBD1 (6 bases). The V end was cut by 2 bases, the J end by 5 bases, with 16 bases between. Germline V gene data show CDR1 as SGHTA and CDR2 as FQGNSA. This CDR3 has 17 residues. The chain's CDR3 is CASSLSGAPLNNSPLHF. The DNA of the CDR3 is TGTGCCAGCAGCTTATCGGGGGCACCCCTCAATAATTCACCCCTCCACTTT.

The J gene is TRBJ2-7, the V gene TRBV6-4; D might be TRBD1 (6 bases). The germline V gene encodes CDR1 MRHNA and CDR2 SNTAGT. This CDR3 contains 14 residues. The V end lost 9 bases, the J end lost 1 base, and 16 bases lay between the germline ends. Written as DNA, the CDR3 is TGTGCCAGGACTCCGGGACATAGATCCTACGAGCAGTACTTC. Encoded protein: CARTPGHRSYEQYF.

The chain has TRBV19 and TRBJ2-1; D possibly corresponds to TRBD2 (7 bases). Germline CDR1 reads LNHDA; CDR2 reads SQIVND (reference sequence). The CDR3 length is 15 residues. V shed 5 bases and J shed 10 bases, with 21 bases lying between them. The CDR3, as DNA: TGTGCCAGTAGTCTGGGGGCCAGCGGGGTAAGGGAGCAGTTCTTC. This gives the protein CASSLGASGVREQFF.